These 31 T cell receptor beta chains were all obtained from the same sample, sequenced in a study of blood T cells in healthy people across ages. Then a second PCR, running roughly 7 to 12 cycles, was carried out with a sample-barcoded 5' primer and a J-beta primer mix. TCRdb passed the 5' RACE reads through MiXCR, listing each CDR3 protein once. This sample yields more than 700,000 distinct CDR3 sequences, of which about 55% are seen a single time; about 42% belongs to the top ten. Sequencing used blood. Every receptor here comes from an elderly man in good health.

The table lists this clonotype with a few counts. CDR3 sequence (DNA): TGCGCCAGCAGCTTGATGGGACCTCCCCAAGAGACCCAGTACTTC. Residues: CASSLMGPPQETQYF. The chain couples TRBV5-1 to TRBJ2-5; the D call may be TRBD1 or TRBD2 (5 bases each). The germline V gene encodes CDR1 SGHRS and CDR2 YFSETQ. With 1 base removed from V and 1 base from J, the gap between germline ends came to 11 bases. CDR3 size: 15 residues. Together with reference TRBV5-1 and TRBJ2-5, the CDR3 gives the full variable domain: KAGVTQTPRYLIKTRGQQVTLSCSPISGHRSVSWYQQTPGQGLQFLFEYFSETQRNKGNFPGRFSGRQFSNSRSEMNVSTLELGDSALYLCASSLMGPPQETQYFGPGTRLLVL.

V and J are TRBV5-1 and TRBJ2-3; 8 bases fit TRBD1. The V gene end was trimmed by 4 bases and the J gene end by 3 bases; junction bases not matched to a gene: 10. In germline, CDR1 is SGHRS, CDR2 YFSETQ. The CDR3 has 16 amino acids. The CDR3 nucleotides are TGCGCCAGCAGCCCGGTGCGAGACAGGGGAACAGATACGCAGTATTTT. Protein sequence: CASSPVRDRGTDTQYF.

The CDR3 nucleotides are TGTGCCAGCAGTTACTCCAGGGACACCGGTAGGCAGTACTTC. Translation: CASSYSRDTGRQYF. The chain carries TRBV6-5 and TRBJ2-4; a possible D gene is TRBD1 (6 bases). V gave up 0 bases and J gave up 13 bases, with 16 bases separating them. From germline, CDR1 is MNHEY and CDR2 SVGAGI. This CDR3 comprises 14 residues.

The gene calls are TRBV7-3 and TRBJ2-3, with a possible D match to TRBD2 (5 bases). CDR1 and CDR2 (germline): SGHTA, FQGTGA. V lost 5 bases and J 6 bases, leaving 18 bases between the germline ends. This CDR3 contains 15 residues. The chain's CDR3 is CASSPRLDSMDTQYF. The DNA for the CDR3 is TGTGCCAGCAGCCCCCGTCTGGACTCTATGGATACGCAGTATTTT.

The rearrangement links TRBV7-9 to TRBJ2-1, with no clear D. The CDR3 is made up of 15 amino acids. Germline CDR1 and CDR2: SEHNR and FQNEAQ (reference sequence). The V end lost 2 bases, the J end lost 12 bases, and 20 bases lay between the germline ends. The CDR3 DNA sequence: TGTGCCAGCAGCTTATTTAGGCTTGTCCTGAGTGGGCAGTTCTTC. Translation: CASSLFRLVLSGQFF.

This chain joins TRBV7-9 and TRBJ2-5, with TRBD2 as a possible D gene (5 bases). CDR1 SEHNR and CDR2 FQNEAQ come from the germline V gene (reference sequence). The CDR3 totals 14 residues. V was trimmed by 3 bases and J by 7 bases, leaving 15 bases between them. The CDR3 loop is CASSFEASSVTQYF. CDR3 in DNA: TGTGCCAGCAGCTTTGAGGCTAGCAGTGTGACCCAGTACTTC.

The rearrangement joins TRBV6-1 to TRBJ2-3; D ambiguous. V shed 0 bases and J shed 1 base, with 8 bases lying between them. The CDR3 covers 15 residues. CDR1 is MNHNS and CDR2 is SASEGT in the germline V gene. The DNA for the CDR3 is TGTGCCAGCAGTGAAGCGCAGTTCCGCACAGATACGCAGTATTTT. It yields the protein CASSEAQFRTDTQYF.

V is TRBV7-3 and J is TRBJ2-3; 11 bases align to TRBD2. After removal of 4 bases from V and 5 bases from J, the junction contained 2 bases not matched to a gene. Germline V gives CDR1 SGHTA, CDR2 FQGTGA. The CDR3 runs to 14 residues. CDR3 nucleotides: TGTGCCAGCAGCTCGACTAGCGGGAAAGATACGCAGTATTTT. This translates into CASSSTSGKDTQYF.

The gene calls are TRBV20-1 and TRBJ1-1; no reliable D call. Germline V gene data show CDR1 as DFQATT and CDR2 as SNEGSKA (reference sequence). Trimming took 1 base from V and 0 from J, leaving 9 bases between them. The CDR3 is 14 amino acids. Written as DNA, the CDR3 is TGCAGTGCTAGAGCAAGGGTTATGAACACTGAAGCTTTCTTT. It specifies CSARARVMNTEAFF.

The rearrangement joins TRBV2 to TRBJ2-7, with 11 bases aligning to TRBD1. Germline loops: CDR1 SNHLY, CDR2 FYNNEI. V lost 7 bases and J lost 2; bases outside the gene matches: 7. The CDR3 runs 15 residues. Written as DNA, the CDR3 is TGTGCCAGCATGCTGGGACAGGGGGTTACCTACGAGCAGTACTTC. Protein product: CASMLGQGVTYEQYF.

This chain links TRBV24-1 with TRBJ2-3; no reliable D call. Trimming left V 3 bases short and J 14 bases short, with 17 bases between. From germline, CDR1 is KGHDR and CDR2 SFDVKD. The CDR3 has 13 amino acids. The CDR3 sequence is CATSDPGHRYAYF. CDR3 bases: TGTGCCACCAGTGATCCGGGTCACAGATACGCGTATTTT.

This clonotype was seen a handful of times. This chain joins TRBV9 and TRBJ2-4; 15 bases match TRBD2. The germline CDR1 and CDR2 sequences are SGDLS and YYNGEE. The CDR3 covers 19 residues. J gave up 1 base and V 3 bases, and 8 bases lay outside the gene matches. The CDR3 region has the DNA TGTGCCAGCAGCGACCCGGGACTAGCGGGAGGTTGGGCCAAAAACATTCAGTACTTC. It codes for CASSDPGLAGGWAKNIQYF.

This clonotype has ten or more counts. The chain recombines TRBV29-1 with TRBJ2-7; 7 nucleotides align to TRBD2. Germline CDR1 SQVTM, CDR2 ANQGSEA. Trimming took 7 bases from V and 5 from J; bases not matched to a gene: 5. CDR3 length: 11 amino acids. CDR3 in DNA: TGCAGCGCAGGGCTAGCGGACGAGCAGTACTTC. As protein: CSAGLADEQYF.

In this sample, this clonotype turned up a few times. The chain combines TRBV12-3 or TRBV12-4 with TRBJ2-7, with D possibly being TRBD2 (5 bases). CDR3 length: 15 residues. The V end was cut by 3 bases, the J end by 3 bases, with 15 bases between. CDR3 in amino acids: CASSFLEPGSYEQYF. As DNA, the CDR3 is TGTGCCAGCAGTTTTTTGGAACCGGGGAGCTACGAGCAGTACTTC.

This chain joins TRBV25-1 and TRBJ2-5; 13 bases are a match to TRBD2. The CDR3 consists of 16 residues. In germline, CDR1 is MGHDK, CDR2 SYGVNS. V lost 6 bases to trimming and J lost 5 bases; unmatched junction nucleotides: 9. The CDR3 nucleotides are TGTGCCAGCAGACTAGCGGGAGGGCCAGGGCGGGAGACCCAGTACTTC. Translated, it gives CASRLAGGPGRETQYF.

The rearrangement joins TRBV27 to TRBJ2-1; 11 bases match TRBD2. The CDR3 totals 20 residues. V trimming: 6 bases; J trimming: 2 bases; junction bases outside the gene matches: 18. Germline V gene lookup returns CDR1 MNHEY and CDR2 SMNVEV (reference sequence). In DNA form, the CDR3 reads TGTGCCAGCAGAATCATAGCGGGAGGGCCACCCCGCAGAACCTACAATGAGCAGTTCTTC. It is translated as CASRIIAGGPPRRTYNEQFF.

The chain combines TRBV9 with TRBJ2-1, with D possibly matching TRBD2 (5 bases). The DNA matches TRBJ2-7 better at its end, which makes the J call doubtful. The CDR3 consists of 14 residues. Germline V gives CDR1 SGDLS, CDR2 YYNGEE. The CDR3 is CASSVAAAYNEQYF. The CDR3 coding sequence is TGTGCCAGCAGCGTAGCAGCGGCCTACAATGAGCAGTACTTC.

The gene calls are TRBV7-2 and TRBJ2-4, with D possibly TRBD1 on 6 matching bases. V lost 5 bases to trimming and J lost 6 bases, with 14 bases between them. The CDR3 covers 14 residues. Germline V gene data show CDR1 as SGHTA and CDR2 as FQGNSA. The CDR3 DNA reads TGTGCCAGCAGCGGAGGCAGGGGTGGAAACATTCAGTACTTC. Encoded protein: CASSGGRGGNIQYF.

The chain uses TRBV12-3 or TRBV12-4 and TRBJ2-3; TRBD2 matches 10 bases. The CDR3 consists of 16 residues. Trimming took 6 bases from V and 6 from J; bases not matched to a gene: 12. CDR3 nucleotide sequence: TGTGCCAGCAGCCGCGCTGGAGCGGGAGGGGTGGATACGCAGTATTTT. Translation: CASSRAGAGGVDTQYF.

The CDR3 protein is CASRITTGSGELFF. CDR3 coding DNA: TGTGCCAGCAGAATAACTACAGGGTCCGGGGAGCTGTTTTTT. V is TRBV28 and J is TRBJ2-2, with D perhaps TRBD1 (6 bases). The length of the CDR3 is 14 residues. Germline CDR1 reads MDHEN; CDR2 reads SYDVKM. The V and J ends lost 6 bases and 6 bases respectively, with 14 bases between them. Using reference TRBV28 and TRBJ2-2 for the parts outside the CDR3, the full variable domain is DVKVTQSSRYLVKRTGEKVFLECVQDMDHENMFWYRQDPGLGLRLIYFSYDVKMKEKGDIPEGYSVSREKKERFSLILESASTNQTSMYLCASRITTGSGELFFGEGSRLTVL.

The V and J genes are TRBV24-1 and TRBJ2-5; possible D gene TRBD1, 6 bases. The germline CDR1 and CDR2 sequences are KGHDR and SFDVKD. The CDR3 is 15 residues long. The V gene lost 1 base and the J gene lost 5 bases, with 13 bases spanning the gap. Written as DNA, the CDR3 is TGTGCCACCAGTGATTTCCAACAGGGCCGGGAGACCCAGTACTTC. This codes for CATSDFQQGRETQYF.

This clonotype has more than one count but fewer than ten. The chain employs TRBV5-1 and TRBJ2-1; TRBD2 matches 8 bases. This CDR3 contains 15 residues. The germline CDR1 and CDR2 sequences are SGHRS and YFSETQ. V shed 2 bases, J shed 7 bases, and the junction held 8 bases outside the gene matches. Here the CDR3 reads CASSFELAAGNEQFF. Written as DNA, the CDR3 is TGCGCCAGCAGCTTTGAACTAGCGGCTGGGAATGAGCAGTTCTTC.

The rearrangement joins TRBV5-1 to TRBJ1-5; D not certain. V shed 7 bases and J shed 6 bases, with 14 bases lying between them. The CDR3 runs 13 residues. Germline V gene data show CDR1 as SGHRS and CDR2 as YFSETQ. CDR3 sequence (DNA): TGCGCCAGCCGGTACGAAGACGGTCAGCCCCAGCATTTT. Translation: CASRYEDGQPQHF.

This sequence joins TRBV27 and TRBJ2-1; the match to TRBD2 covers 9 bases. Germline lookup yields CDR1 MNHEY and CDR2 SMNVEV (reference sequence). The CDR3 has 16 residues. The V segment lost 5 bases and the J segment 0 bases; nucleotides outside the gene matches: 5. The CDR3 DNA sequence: TGTGCCAGCAGTCCTCTTAGCGGGAGCTCCTACAATGAGCAGTTCTTC. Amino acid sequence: CASSPLSGSSYNEQFF.

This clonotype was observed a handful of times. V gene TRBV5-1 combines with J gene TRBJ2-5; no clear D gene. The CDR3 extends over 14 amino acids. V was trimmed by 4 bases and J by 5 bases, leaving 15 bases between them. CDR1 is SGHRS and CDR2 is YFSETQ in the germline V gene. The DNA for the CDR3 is TGCGCCAGCAGCCAAGACCTTAACGTGGAGACCCAGTACTTC. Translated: CASSQDLNVETQYF.

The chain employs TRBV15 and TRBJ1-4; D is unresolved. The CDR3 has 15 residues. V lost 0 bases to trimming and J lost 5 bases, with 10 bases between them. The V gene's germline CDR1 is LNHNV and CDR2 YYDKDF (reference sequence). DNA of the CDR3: TGTGCCACCAGCAGAGAGAGGACGGTAAATGAAAAACTGTTTTTT. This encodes CATSRERTVNEKLFF.

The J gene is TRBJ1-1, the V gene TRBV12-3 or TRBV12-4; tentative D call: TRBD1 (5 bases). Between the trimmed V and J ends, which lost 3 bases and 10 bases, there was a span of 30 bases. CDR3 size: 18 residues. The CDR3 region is CASSFQAGAEGLLSGAFF. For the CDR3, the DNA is TGTGCCAGCAGTTTTCAGGCCGGGGCTGAGGGGCTTCTGAGTGGAGCTTTCTTT.

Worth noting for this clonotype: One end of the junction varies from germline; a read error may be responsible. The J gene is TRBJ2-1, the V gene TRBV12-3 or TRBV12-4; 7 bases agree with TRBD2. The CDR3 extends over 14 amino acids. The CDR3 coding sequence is TGTGCCAGCAGTGTAGCGGGCAGGGCGCGCGTGCAGTTCTTC. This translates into CASSVAGRARVQFF.

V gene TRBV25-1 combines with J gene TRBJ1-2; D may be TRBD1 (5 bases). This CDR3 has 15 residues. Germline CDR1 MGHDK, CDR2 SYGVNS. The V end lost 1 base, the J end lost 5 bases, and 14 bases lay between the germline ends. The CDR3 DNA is TGTGCCAGCAGTGAATTCCGGGGCAGAGGGTATGGCTACACCTTC. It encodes CASSEFRGRGYGYTF.

For the CDR3, the DNA is TGTGCCAGCAGGGCTTGGGACCGAAACAATCAGCCCCAGCATTTT. Translated: CASRAWDRNNQPQHF. The chain joins TRBV6-1 to TRBJ1-5, with D perhaps matching TRBD1 (5 bases). The germline gives CDR1 MNHNS, CDR2 SASEGT. CDR3 length: 15 amino acids. V gave up 6 bases and J gave up 3 bases, with 15 bases separating them.

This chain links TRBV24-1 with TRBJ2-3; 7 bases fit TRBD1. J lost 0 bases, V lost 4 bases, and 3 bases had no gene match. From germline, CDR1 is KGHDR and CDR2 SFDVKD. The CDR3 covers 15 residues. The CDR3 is CATSDNRGSTDTQYF. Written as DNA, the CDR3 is TGTGCCACCAGTGACAACAGGGGCAGCACAGATACGCAGTATTTT.